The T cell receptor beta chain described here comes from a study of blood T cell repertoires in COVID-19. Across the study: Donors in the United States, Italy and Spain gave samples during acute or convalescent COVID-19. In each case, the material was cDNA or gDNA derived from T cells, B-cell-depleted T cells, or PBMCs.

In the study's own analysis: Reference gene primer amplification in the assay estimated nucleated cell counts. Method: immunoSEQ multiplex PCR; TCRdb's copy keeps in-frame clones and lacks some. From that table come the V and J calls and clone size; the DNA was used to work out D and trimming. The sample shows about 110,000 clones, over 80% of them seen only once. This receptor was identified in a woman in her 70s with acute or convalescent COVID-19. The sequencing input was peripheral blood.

The CDR3 reads CASSPRRTGDNTEAFF. The CDR3 coding sequence is TGTGCCAGCTCACCACGTCGGACAGGGGATAACACTGAAGCTTTCTTT. This chain links TRBV18 with TRBJ1-1, with 9 bases identical to TRBD1. CDR1 is KGHSH and CDR2 is LQKENI in the germline V gene. V lost 1 base, J lost 2 bases, and 5 bases stayed unmatched. CDR3 length: 16 residues.